Below, 5 T cell receptor beta chains from the same sample are listed, as sequenced in a study of OX40 agonist ivuxolimab in advanced cancers. Sequencing used immunoSEQ multiplex PCR; TCRdb keeps in-frame clones, though not all of them. The profile shows about 60,000 clones, around 87% of them singletons. The specimen comprised CD4+ or CD8+ T cells sorted from blood, sampled in a trial of the OX40 agonist ivuxolimab. The receptors come from an adult with an advanced solid tumor such as melanoma, head and neck, liver or kidney cancer.

The rearrangement joins TRBV6-5 to TRBJ2-5; TRBD1 matches at 10 bases. The CDR3 length is 14 residues. Germline loops: CDR1 MNHEY, CDR2 SVGAGI. V dropped 6 bases and J dropped 4; count of bases not matched to a gene: 5. The CDR3 is CASSPGQGRETQYF. The CDR3 nucleotides are TGTGCCAGCAGCCCGGGACAGGGGCGAGAGACCCAGTACTTC.

The CDR3 DNA reads as TGTGCCAGCAGTCTGCTAGCGGGGGGTTCCTACGAGCAGTACTTC. Translation: CASSLLAGGSYEQYF. The rearrangement uses TRBV6-5 and TRBJ2-7; TRBD2 matches 11 bases. The CDR3 is made up of 15 amino acids. Losses at the gene ends were 5 bases for V and 1 base for J; bases not matched to a gene: 4. Germline-derived CDR1 and CDR2 are MNHEY and SVGAGI.

The rearrangement joins TRBV4-1 to TRBJ2-3, with 10 bases aligning to TRBD2. The germline V gene encodes CDR1 MGHRA and CDR2 YSYEKL. This CDR3 has 16 residues. J was trimmed by 8 bases and V by 0 bases; bases with no gene match: 8. The CDR3 protein is CASSQEEGSGGFTQYF. CDR3 coding DNA: TGCGCCAGCAGCCAAGAAGAGGGTAGCGGGGGGTTTACGCAGTATTTT.

V and J are TRBV27 and TRBJ2-1; a possible D gene is TRBD2 (5 bases). The germline V gene has CDR1 MNHEY and CDR2 SMNVEV (reference sequence). The CDR3 sequence is 15 residues long. Trimming shortened V by 8 bases and J by 3 bases, and 17 bases separated the two germline ends. The CDR3 region has the DNA TGTGCCAGCCACACTAGGTACCCGAGCTACAATGAGCAGTTCTTC. Translated: CASHTRYPSYNEQFF.

CDR3 sequence: CASSLASPTIYF. CDR3 in DNA: TGTGCCAGCAGCTTAGCGTCCCCCACCATATATTTT. The chain carries TRBV7-2 and TRBJ1-3; D not certain. The CDR3 consists of 12 residues. Germline CDR1 is SGHTA and CDR2 is FQGNSA. V lost 0 bases and J 9 bases, leaving 6 bases between the germline ends.